The clone carrying this T cell receptor beta chain appeared many times. What it recognizes is unknown. CDR1 MNHEY and CDR2 SMNVEV come from the germline V gene (reference sequence). The CDR3 has 14 amino acids. The V gene end was trimmed by 3 bases and the J gene end by 4 bases; junction bases not matched to a gene: 5. A single record per CDR3 protein comes from TCRdb applying MiXCR to the 5' RACE reads. The sample has under 950,000 distinct CDR3 sequences; over 15% are singletons. This specimen belongs to a study of CD8 T cells in ankylosing spondylitis. Notes on the study in general: There was a TCR beta motif, made of eight highly homologous variants, that appeared characteristic of ankylosing spondylitis blood. The clones that were linked to disease were reported to be significantly enriched in matched synovial fluid samples from ankylosing spondylitis patients.

The receptor's source is a male donor with ankylosing spondylitis. V is TRBV27 and J is TRBJ1-2, with 7 bases aligning to TRBD1. The sample was blood, either unsorted or a sorted T cell fraction (not recorded which). This CDR3 is CASSLRRDSYGYTF. The DNA of the CDR3 is TGTGCCAGCAGTTTGCGTCGGGACAGCTATGGCTACACCTTC.